These T cell receptor beta chains were read from a single sample in a study of T cells in Graves' hyperthyroidism and ophthalmopathy. TCRdb fed the multiplex PCR reads into MiXCR, producing one record per CDR3 protein. Here the sample spans hundreds of thousands of distinct CDR3 sequences, roughly 14% being singletons. Sequencing was carried out using blood. These receptors all come from a man in his late teens or twenties with Graves' ophthalmopathy. The CDR3 runs from the conserved cysteine through the conserved F or W. The D gene is left open where the match is weak. Only some rows state a clone size, as once, few, many or a class for expanded clones.

>.|many|TRBV2|TRBJ2-7
CASSDPWRSSYEQYF
TGTGCCAGCAGCGACCCCTGGAGATCTTCCTACGAGCAGTACTTC
>TRBD2|many|TRBV12-3/TRBV12-4|TRBJ2-5
CASSFSGGAQETQYF
TGTGCCAGCAGTTTTAGCGGGGGGGCGCAAGAGACCCAGTACTTC
>TRBD1|many|TRBV3-1|TRBJ2-5
CASSPYWTGGQTQYF
TGTGCCAGCAGCCCGTATTGGACAGGTGGTCAGACCCAGTACTTC
>TRBD2|few|TRBV6-5|TRBJ2-7
CASSYTVHLAGGRYEQYF
TGTGCCAGCAGTTACACCGTTCACCTAGCGGGAGGGCGTTACGAGCAGTACTTC
>TRBD1|many|TRBV11-2|TRBJ2-7
CASSNRDSLSSEQYF
TGTGCCAGCAGCAACCGGGACAGCCTTTCGAGCGAGCAGTACTTC
>TRBD1|few|TRBV10-2|TRBJ2-1
CASSEPSYRDRGRFGRSAEQFF
TGCGCCAGCAGTGAGCCCAGCTACCGGGACAGGGGGCGGTTTGGACGAAGCGCTGAGCAGTTCTTC
>TRBD1|few|TRBV27|TRBJ1-2
CASRPGQSYGYTF
TGTGCCAGCAGGCCGGGACAGAGCTATGGCTACACCTTC
>.|many|TRBV5-5|TRBJ2-1
CASSLGLSSYNEQFF
TGTGCCAGCAGCTTGGGGCTGAGCTCCTACAATGAGCAGTTCTTC
>.|.|TRBV19|TRBJ2-3
CASSAWDGPSTQYF
TGTGCCAGTAGTGCCTGGGACGGACCCAGTACGCAGTATTTT
>TRBD2|few|TRBV5-6|TRBJ2-1
CASSLGASGSRGYEQFF
TGTGCCAGCAGCTTGGGGGCTAGCGGGAGTAGAGGCTATGAGCAGTTCTTC
>TRBD1|many|TRBV30|TRBJ1-5
CAWSLHAGTVNQPQHF
TGTGCCTGGAGCCTTCACGCCGGGACAGTCAATCAGCCCCAGCATTTT
>.|.|TRBV5-8|TRBJ1-3
CASSPGASGNTIYF
TGTGCCAGCAGCCCCGGGGCCAGCGGAAACACCATATATTTT
>.|many|TRBV2|TRBJ2-3
CASSYMWDTQYF
TGTGCCAGCAGTTACATGTGGGATACGCAGTATTTT
>.|.|TRBV19|TRBJ2-5
CASSIRFHVGYF
TGTGCCAGTAGTATAAGGTTCCACGTTGGGTACTTC
>.|many|TRBV12-3/TRBV12-4|TRBJ1-2
CASSRTGSRGYTF
TGTGCCAGCAGCCGTACAGGTTCTCGAGGCTACACCTTC
>.|many|TRBV2|TRBJ1-2
CASFGAGSYGYTF
TGTGCCAGTTTCGGGGCAGGGAGCTATGGCTACACCTTC
>.|few|TRBV10-3|TRBJ2-7
CAISESWGSSYEQYF
TGTGCCATCAGTGAGTCGTGGGGGAGCTCCTACGAGCAGTACTTC
>TRBD1|.|TRBV20-1|TRBJ2-4
CSASDLDRGEHRNIQYF
TGCAGTGCTAGCGACCTTGACAGGGGTGAGCACCGGAACATTCAGTACTTC
>.|.|TRBV3-1|TRBJ2-6
CASSRRLGAGANVLTF
TGTGCCAGCAGCCGACGGTTGGGGGCTGGGGCCAACGTCCTGACTTTC
>TRBD1|few|TRBV2|TRBJ1-4
CASRAGTGHNEKLFF
TGTGCCAGCAGGGCCGGGACAGGCCATAATGAAAAACTGTTTTTT
>.|few|TRBV2|TRBJ2-1
CASSGLWEEPYNEQFF
TGTGCCAGCAGTGGGCTGTGGGAGGAGCCCTACAATGAGCAGTTCTTC
>.|many|TRBV30|TRBJ1-1
CASLRGPEAFF
TGTGCCTCCCTTAGGGGCCCTGAAGCTTTCTTT
>TRBD1|many|TRBV20-1|TRBJ1-2
CSAKDRAYGYTF
TGCAGTGCTAAGGACAGGGCCTATGGCTACACCTTC
>TRBD2|.|TRBV27|TRBJ2-7
CASRLAGVHEQYF
TGTGCCAGCAGACTAGCGGGAGTCCACGAGCAGTACTTC
>TRBD1|few|TRBV9|TRBJ2-5
CASSGTGVQETQYF
TGTGCCAGCAGCGGCACAGGGGTCCAAGAGACCCAGTACTTC
>TRBD2|many|TRBV7-8|TRBJ2-1
CASSPNPRALAGDVNEQFF
TGTGCCAGCAGCCCGAACCCCCGGGCGCTAGCGGGAGACGTCAATGAGCAGTTCTTC
>.|.|TRBV6-2/TRBV6-3|TRBJ2-1
CASSPGRTYNEQFF
TGTGCCAGCAGTCCAGGGAGAACCTACAATGAGCAGTTCTTC
>.|many|TRBV7-8|TRBJ2-3
CASSPLGTQYF
TGTGCCAGCAGCCCCCTGGGTACGCAGTATTTT
>.|many|TRBV11-2|TRBJ2-1
CASSLHARAGNEQFF
TGTGCCAGCAGCTTACACGCGCGGGCCGGTAATGAGCAGTTCTTC
>TRBD2|.|TRBV7-3|TRBJ2-1
CASRTTSPHYNEQFF
TGTGCCAGCAGAACGACTAGCCCCCACTACAATGAGCAGTTCTTC
>.|many|TRBV6-5|TRBJ1-5
CASSYSGENQPQHF
TGTGCCAGCAGTTACAGTGGCGAAAATCAGCCCCAGCATTTT
>TRBD1|.|TRBV20-1|TRBJ1-2
CSARFWDRGQVYGYTF
TGCAGTGCTAGATTCTGGGACAGGGGGCAAGTCTATGGCTACACCTTC
>TRBD1|few|TRBV5-6|TRBJ2-1
CASSLTRIAGTGADNEQFF
TGTGCCAGCAGCTTGACGAGGATAGCCGGGACAGGGGCAGACAATGAGCAGTTCTTC